The clone carrying this TCR beta chain is deemed medium-sized (0.01 to 0.1%). The target antigen is unknown. The data were obtained in a study of T-cell reconstitution after alpha-beta-depleted transplantation in children. General study results and limits: Surviving recipient T cells and thymic progenitors underlay high day-60 TCRbeta diversity in some patients.

Unique molecular identifiers tagged the TCRbeta library. TCRdb recomputed calls from the PCR reads with MiXCR, one row per CDR3 protein. The sample records 4,000 to 5,500 distinct CDR3 sequences, about an eighth being singletons. V lost 2 bases, J lost 3 bases, and 9 bases lay in between. The V gene's germline CDR1 is SGDLS and CDR2 YYNGEE. There are 15 residues in the CDR3. The receptor comes from a male patient aged 2 to 9 who had a stem cell transplant for acute lymphoblastic leukemia, so the T cells may come from the graft donor. The rearrangement links TRBV9 to TRBJ1-6, with a tentative D call TRBD1 (6 bases). The sample in question was PBMCs, mostly from graft donor cells, obtained 60 days after TCRalphabeta/CD19-depleted stem cell transplant. The CDR3: CASSVRTDYNSPLHF. CDR3 nucleotide sequence: TGTGCCAGCAGCGTTCGGACAGACTATAATTCACCCCTCCACTTT.